The rows below give T cell receptor beta chains drawn from one sample of a study of blood T cell repertoires in COVID-19. Clones were sequenced by immunoSEQ multiplex PCR, and TCRdb holds only the in-frame ones, with some missing. Of 200,000 to 300,000 clones listed, around nine tenths are singletons. Material: PBMCs or T cells enriched from blood (not recorded which). The receptors derive from a woman aged 18-29 years who had recovered from COVID-19. CDR3s include the opening cysteine and the closing phenylalanine or tryptophan. The order of the fields is V gene, CDR3 length, D gene, J gene, clone size, CDR3 protein, CDR3 DNA. The D gene is left open where the match is weak. For some rows the clone size is stated as once, few or many, or as a class when expanded; others skip it.

TRBV14	15	TRBD1	TRBJ1-6	NA	CASSPLQGESSPLHF	TGTGCCAGCAGCCCTTTACAGGGGGAGAGTTCACCCCTCCACTTT
TRBV11-2	15	TRBD2	TRBJ2-1	NA	CASSFGGDGGNEQFF	TGTGCCAGCAGTTTCGGGGGGGATGGAGGAAATGAGCAGTTCTTC
TRBV10-3	14	NA	TRBJ1-1	NA	CAISRTVAIPEAFF	TGTGCCATCAGCCGCACAGTGGCGATCCCTGAAGCTTTCTTT
TRBV19	14	NA	TRBJ2-3	NA	CASSATLSTNTQYF	TGTGCCAGTAGTGCTACACTAAGCACGAATACGCAGTATTTT
TRBV27	10	NA	TRBJ2-7	NA	CASSFPRGYF	TGTGCCAGCAGTTTCCCAAGGGGGTACTTC
TRBV5-1	14	NA	TRBJ1-6	NA	CASSLGPEHSPLHF	TGCGCCAGCAGCTTGGGGCCCGAACATTCACCCCTCCACTTT
TRBV30	13	NA	TRBJ1-1	NA	CAWSVLVNTEAFF	TGTGCCTGGAGTGTACTTGTGAACACTGAAGCTTTCTTT
TRBV18	14	TRBD1	TRBJ2-5	NA	CASSRDSEGSTQYF	TGTGCCAGCTCACGGGACAGCGAGGGGTCTACCCAGTACTTC
TRBV7-8	14	NA	TRBJ1-1	NA	CASSLGREDTEAFF	TGTGCCAGCAGCTTAGGCAGGGAGGACACTGAAGCTTTCTTT
TRBV3-1/TRBV3-2	12	NA	TRBJ1-5	NA	CASSQTSGPQHF	TGTGCCAGCAGCCAAACGAGTGGGCCCCAGCATTTT
TRBV7-2	18	TRBD2	TRBJ2-7	NA	CASSPGTSGRVWSYEQYF	TGTGCCAGCAGCCCGGGGACTAGCGGGAGGGTATGGTCCTACGAGCAGTACTTC
TRBV29-1	15	TRBD2	TRBJ2-5	NA	CSVEGTSGIRETQYF	TGCAGCGTTGAAGGGACTAGCGGGATTAGAGAGACCCAGTACTTC
TRBV5-6	16	NA	TRBJ2-5	NA	CASSFFPFSGQETQYF	TGTGCCAGCAGCTTTTTCCCCTTTAGCGGTCAAGAGACCCAGTACTTC
TRBV28	16	NA	TRBJ1-5	NA	CASSLTVRQGSQPQHF	TGTGCCAGCAGTTTAACAGTTCGCCAGGGGAGTCAGCCCCAGCATTTT
TRBV9	15	TRBD1	TRBJ2-2	NA	CASSAGQGNTGELFF	TGTGCCAGCAGCGCGGGACAGGGGAACACCGGGGAGCTGTTTTTT
TRBV7-8	16	NA	TRBJ2-7	few	CASSLKGGPSSYEQYF	TGTGCCAGCAGCTTAAAAGGAGGACCATCCTCCTACGAGCAGTACTTC
TRBV5-6	15	NA	TRBJ2-5	NA	CASSLLQPAQETQYF	TGTGCCAGCAGCCTATTACAGCCAGCTCAAGAGACCCAGTACTTC
TRBV11-1	15	TRBD2	TRBJ2-5	NA	CASSLGLAGEETQYF	TGTGCCAGCAGCTTAGGACTAGCGGGAGAGGAGACCCAGTACTTC
TRBV3-1/TRBV3-2	16	NA	TRBJ2-3	NA	CASSQNVLGGTDTQYF	TGTGCCAGCAGCCAAAATGTACTAGGAGGGACAGATACGCAGTATTTT
TRBV7-2	14	NA	TRBJ1-6	few	CASSSPGPGSPLHF	TGTGCCAGCAGTTCCCCGGGCCCGGGATCACCCCTCCACTTT
TRBV19	16	TRBD2	TRBJ2-5	NA	CASKDRGGSVRETQYF	TGTGCCAGTAAGGATCGGGGGGGGTCGGTGAGAGAGACCCAGTACTTC
TRBV2	15	TRBD1	TRBJ1-1	NA	CASGAVQGAGSEAFF	TGTGCCAGCGGGGCCGTTCAGGGGGCGGGTAGTGAAGCTTTCTTT
TRBV7-9	13	NA	TRBJ1-2	many	CASSLQGSGGYTF	TGTGCCAGCAGCTTACAGGGCTCAGGGGGCTACACCTTC
TRBV7-2	15	NA	TRBJ1-5	few	CASSLVTGRNQPQHF	TGTGCCAGCAGCTTAGTTACAGGGCGCAATCAGCCCCAGCATTTT
TRBV5-4	17	NA	TRBJ1-6	NA	CASSSTGRGPDNSPLHF	TGTGCCAGCAGCTCGACCGGCAGGGGACCAGATAATTCACCCCTCCACTTT
TRBV28	16	NA	TRBJ1-5	few	CATRIGASAVVQPQHF	TGTGCCACCCGAATAGGGGCGAGCGCCGTCGTTCAGCCCCAGCATTTT
TRBV7-8	15	NA	TRBJ2-6	NA	CASSPPGSGANVLTF	TGTGCCAGCAGCCCCCCAGGGTCTGGGGCCAACGTCCTGACTTTC
TRBV25-1	15	TRBD2	TRBJ2-2	NA	CASSPSGSGTGELFF	TGTGCCAGCAGTCCCAGCGGGAGCGGCACCGGGGAGCTGTTTTTT
TRBV7-2	15	TRBD2	TRBJ2-3	NA	CASSFQGTSGNTQYF	TGTGCCAGCAGCTTTCAAGGGACTAGCGGAAATACGCAGTATTTT
TRBV6-2/TRBV6-3	19	TRBD2	TRBJ2-3	NA	CASSYSSLLAQFHTDTQYF	TGTGCCAGCAGTTACTCAAGCCTACTAGCGCAGTTTCACACAGATACGCAGTATTTT
TRBV10-2	19	TRBD2	TRBJ2-1	NA	CASTLPGESGRVSYNEQFF	TGCGCCAGCACCCTTCCGGGGGAAAGCGGGAGGGTATCCTACAATGAGCAGTTCTTC
TRBV28	18	NA	TRBJ2-1	NA	CASSQVLGRGANYNEQFF	TGTGCCAGCAGCCAGGTCTTGGGGCGGGGAGCGAATTACAATGAGCAGTTCTTC
TRBV11-1	14	TRBD2	TRBJ2-7	NA	CASSLTWTSDEQYF	TGTGCCAGCAGCCTCACGTGGACTAGTGACGAGCAGTACTTC
TRBV5-1	15	TRBD1	TRBJ2-7	few	CASSKSGTGGHEQYF	TGCGCCAGCAGCAAGTCCGGGACAGGGGGCCACGAGCAGTACTTC
TRBV14	13	NA	TRBJ2-1	NA	CASSQWQNNEQFF	TGTGCCAGCAGCCAGTGGCAGAACAATGAGCAGTTCTTC
TRBV7-2	18	NA	TRBJ2-7	NA	CASSLKVASPTFTYEQYF	TGTGCCAGCAGCTTAAAGGTGGCCTCCCCGACATTTACCTACGAGCAGTACTTC
TRBV27	16	NA	TRBJ2-1	NA	CASSLPTSRSYNEQFF	TGTGCCAGCAGTTTACCCACTAGCCGCTCCTACAATGAGCAGTTCTTC
TRBV28	15	TRBD2	TRBJ2-1	NA	CASSLGLAGIGEQFF	TGTGCCAGCAGTTTGGGACTAGCGGGTATCGGTGAGCAGTTCTTC
TRBV27	15	NA	TRBJ1-5	NA	CASSKTVGSNQPQHF	TGTGCCAGCAGTAAGACTGTTGGGAGCAATCAGCCCCAGCATTTT
TRBV27	13	NA	TRBJ1-1	NA	CASSLGGWTEAFF	TGTGCCAGCAGTTTGGGGGGGTGGACTGAAGCTTTCTTT
TRBV28	15	TRBD1	TRBJ2-7	NA	CASSLTGTAFYEQYF	TGTGCCAGCAGTCTAACCGGGACAGCCTTCTACGAGCAGTACTTC
TRBV7-2	17	NA	TRBJ1-1	NA	CASSLSILRGENTEAFF	TGTGCCAGCAGCCTATCTATCCTACGGGGAGAGAACACTGAAGCTTTCTTT
TRBV5-1	13	TRBD1	TRBJ1-6	once	CASSSDRGPPLHF	TGCGCCAGCAGCTCCGACAGGGGACCACCCCTCCACTTT
TRBV27	15	TRBD2	TRBJ2-7	few	CASSLWTSGHYEQYF	TGTGCCAGCAGTTTATGGACTAGCGGCCACTACGAGCAGTACTTC
TRBV27	18	TRBD2	TRBJ2-7	NA	CASSTSSGTSGSNYEQYF	TGTGCCAGCAGTACGTCTTCCGGGACTAGCGGGTCGAACTACGAGCAGTACTTC